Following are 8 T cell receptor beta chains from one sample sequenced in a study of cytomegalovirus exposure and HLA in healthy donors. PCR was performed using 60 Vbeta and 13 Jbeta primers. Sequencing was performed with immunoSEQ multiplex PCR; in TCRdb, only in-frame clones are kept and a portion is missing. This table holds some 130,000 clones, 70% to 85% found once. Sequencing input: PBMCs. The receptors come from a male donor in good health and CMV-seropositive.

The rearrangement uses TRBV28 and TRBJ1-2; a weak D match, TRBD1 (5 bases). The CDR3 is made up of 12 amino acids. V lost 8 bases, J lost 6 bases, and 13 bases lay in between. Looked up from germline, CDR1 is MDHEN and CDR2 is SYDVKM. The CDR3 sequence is CASLLGGNGYTF. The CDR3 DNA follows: TGTGCCAGCCTTCTGGGGGGGAATGGCTACACCTTC.

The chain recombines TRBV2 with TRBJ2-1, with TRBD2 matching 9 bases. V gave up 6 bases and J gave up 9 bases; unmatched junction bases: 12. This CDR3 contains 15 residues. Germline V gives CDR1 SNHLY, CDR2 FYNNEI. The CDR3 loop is CASRGRGGGDGEQFF. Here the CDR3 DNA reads TGTGCCAGCAGGGGGAGGGGCGGGGGGGATGGTGAGCAGTTCTTC.

The CDR3 coding sequence is TGTGCCAGCAGTGGCGACGGGGGGCCGAACACTGAAGCTTTCTTT. Translation: CASSGDGGPNTEAFF. V gene TRBV2 combines with J gene TRBJ1-1; maybe TRBD1 (6 bases). This CDR3 comprises 15 residues. Germline V gene sequence: CDR1 SNHLY, CDR2 FYNNEI. V lost 4 bases to trimming and J lost 1 base, with 13 bases between them.

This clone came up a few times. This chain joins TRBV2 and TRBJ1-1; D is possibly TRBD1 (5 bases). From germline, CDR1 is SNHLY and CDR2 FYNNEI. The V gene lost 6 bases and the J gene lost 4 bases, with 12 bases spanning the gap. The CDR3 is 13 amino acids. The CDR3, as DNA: TGTGCCAGCAGCCCGGACGGGGGCACTGAAGCTTTCTTT. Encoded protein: CASSPDGGTEAFF.

As DNA, the CDR3 is TGTGCCAGCAATTTAGACAGGGCGACCGGGGAGCTGTTTTTT. Translation: CASNLDRATGELFF. The chain couples TRBV2 to TRBJ2-2; 7 bases are a match to TRBD1. Unmatched junction bases numbered 7, after V lost 7 bases and J lost 5 bases. Germline values: CDR1 SNHLY, CDR2 FYNNEI. The CDR3 length is 14 residues.

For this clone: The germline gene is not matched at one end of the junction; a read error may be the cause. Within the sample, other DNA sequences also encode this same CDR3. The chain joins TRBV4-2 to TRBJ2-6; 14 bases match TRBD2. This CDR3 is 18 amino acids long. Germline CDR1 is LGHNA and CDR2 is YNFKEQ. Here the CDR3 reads CASSQVGLAGVGANVLTF. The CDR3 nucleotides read TGTGCCAGCAGCCAAGTGGGACTAGCGGGGGTCGGGGCCAACGTCCTAACTTTC.

The CDR3 DNA sequence: TGTGCCGCCGGTTTCTCTGGGGCCAACGTCCTGACTTTC. Translated, it gives CAAGFSGANVLTF. This rearrangement joins TRBV10-3 to TRBJ2-6; D gene uncertain. V was clipped by 11 bases and J by 0 bases, with 8 bases between them. This CDR3 is built from 13 residues. Per the germline V gene, CDR1 is ENHRY and CDR2 is SYGVKD.

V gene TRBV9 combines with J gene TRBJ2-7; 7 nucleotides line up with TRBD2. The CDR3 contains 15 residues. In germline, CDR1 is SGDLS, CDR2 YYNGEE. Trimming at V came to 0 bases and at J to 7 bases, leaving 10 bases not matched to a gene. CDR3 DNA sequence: TGTGCCAGCAGCGTAGGGGACCGGGGGAGGGGAGAGCAGTACTTC. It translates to CASSVGDRGRGEQYF.